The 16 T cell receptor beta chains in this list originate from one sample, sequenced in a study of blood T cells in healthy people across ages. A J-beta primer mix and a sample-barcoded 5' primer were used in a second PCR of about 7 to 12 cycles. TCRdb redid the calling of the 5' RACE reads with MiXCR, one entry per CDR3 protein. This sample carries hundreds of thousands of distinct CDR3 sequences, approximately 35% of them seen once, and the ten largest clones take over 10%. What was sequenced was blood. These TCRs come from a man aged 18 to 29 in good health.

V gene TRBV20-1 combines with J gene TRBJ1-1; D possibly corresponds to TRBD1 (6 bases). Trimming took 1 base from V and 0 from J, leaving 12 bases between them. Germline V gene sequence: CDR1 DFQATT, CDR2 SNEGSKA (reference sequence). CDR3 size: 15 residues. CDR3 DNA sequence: TGCAGTGCTAGAGTAGAAGGACAGCTGAACACTGAAGCTTTCTTT. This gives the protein CSARVEGQLNTEAFF.

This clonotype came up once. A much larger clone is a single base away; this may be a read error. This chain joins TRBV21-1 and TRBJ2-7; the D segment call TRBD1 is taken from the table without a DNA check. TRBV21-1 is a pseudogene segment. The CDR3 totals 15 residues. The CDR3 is CARSKKGGASYEQYF. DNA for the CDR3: TGTGCCCGCAGCAAAAAAGGGGGCGCCTCCTACGAGCAGTACTTC.

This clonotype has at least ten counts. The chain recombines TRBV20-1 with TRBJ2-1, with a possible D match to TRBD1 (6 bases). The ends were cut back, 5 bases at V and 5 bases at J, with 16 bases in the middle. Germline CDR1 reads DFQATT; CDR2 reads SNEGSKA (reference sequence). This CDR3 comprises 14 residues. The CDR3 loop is CSAWDTLVHNEQFF. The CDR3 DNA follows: TGCAGTGCTTGGGACACGCTAGTTCACAATGAGCAGTTCTTC.

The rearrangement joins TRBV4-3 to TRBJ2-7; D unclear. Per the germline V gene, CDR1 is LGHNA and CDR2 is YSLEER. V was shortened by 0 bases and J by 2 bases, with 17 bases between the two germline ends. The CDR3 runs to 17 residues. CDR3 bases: TGCGCCAGCAGCCAAGACCTTAAACGGACGGTGCCCTACGAGCAGTACTTC. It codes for CASSQDLKRTVPYEQYF.

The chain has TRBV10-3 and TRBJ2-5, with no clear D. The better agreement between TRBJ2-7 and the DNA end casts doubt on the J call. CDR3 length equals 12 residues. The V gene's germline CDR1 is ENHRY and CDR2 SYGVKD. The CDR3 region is CAISESYGEQYF. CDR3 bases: TGTGCCATCAGTGAGTCGTATGGCGAGCAGTACTTC.

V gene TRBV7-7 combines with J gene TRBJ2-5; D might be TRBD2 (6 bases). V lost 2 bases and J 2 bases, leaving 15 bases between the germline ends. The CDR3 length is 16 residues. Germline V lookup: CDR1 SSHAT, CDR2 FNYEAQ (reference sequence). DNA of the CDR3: TGTGCCAGCAGCTTATCAAGGGACTCCGGGCAAGAGACCCAGTACTTC. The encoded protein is CASSLSRDSGQETQYF.

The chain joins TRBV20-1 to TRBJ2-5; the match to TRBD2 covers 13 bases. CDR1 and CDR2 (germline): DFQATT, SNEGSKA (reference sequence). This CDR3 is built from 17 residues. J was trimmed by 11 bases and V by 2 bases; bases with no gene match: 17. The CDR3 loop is CSARSLPGLAGLNEQYF. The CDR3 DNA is TGCAGTGCTAGATCCCTCCCGGGACTAGCGGGGCTTAATGAGCAGTACTTC.

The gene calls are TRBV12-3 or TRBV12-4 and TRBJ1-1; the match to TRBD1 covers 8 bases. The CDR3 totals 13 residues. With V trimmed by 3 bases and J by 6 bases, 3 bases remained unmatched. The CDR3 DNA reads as TGTGCCAGCAGTTTGGACAGGGCGGCTGAAGCTTTCTTT. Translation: CASSLDRAAEAFF.

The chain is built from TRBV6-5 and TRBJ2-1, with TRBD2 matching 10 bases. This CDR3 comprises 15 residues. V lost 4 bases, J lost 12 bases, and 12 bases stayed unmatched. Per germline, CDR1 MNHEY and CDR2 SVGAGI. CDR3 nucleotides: TGTGCCAGCAGTTTCCTAGCGGGGGCATCCGATACGCAGTTCTTC. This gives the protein CASSFLAGASDTQFF.

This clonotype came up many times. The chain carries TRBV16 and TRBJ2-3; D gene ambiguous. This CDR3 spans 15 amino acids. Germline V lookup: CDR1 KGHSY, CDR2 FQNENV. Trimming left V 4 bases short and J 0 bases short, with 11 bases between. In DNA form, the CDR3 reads TGTGCCAGCAGCCTGGGTACGACCAGCACAGATACGCAGTATTTT. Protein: CASSLGTTSTDTQYF.

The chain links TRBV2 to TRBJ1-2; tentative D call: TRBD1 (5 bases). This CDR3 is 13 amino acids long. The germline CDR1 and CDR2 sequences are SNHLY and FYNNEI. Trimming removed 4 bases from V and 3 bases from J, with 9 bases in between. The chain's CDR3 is CASSVDKYYGYTF. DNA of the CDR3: TGTGCCAGCAGTGTGGACAAATACTATGGCTACACCTTC.

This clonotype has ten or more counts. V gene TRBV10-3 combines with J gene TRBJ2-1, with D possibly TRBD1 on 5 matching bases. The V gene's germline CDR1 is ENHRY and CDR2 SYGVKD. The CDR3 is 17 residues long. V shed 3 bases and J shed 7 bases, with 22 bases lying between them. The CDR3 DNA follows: TGTGCCATCAGTGACTTGATAGCTACAGGTATCCCAAATGAGCAGTTCTTC. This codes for CAISDLIATGIPNEQFF.

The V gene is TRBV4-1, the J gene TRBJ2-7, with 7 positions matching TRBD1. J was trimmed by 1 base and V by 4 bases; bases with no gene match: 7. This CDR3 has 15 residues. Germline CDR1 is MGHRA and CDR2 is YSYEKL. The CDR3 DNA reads TGCGCCAGCAGCCTTTCACCGGGACAGTCCTACGAGCAGTACTTC. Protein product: CASSLSPGQSYEQYF.

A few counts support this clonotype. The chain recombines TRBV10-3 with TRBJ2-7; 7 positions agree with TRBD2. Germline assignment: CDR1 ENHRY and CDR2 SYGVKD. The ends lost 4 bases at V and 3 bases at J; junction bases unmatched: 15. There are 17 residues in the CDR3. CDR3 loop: CAISVSRGGSSFYEQYF. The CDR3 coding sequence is TGTGCCATCAGTGTGAGTCGCGGGGGATCTAGCTTCTACGAGCAGTACTTC.

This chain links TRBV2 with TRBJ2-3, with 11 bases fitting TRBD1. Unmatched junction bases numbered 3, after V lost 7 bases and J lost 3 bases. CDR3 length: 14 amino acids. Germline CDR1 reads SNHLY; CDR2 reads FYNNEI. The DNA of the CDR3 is TGTGCCAGCAACGGACAGGGGGCAACAGATACGCAGTATTTT. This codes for CASNGQGATDTQYF.

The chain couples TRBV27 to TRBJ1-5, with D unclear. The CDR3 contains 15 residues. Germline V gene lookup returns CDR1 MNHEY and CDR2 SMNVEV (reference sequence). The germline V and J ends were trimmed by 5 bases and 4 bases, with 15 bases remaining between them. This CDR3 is CASSPPTRQNQPQHF. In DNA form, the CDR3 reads TGTGCCAGCAGTCCCCCCACACGGCAGAATCAGCCCCAGCATTTT.